These 24 T cell receptor beta chains share one sample of origin, sequenced in a study of cytomegalovirus exposure and HLA in healthy donors (dated by TCRdb to about 2017). Preparation of the library involved the immunoSEQ multiplex PCR assay. For the multiplex PCR, a mixture combining 60 forward primers for TCR Vbeta segments and 13 reverse primers for TCR Jbeta segments was used. Held by TCRdb, this immuneACCESS table contains in-frame sequences only and omits some clones. Under half of the omission traces to an unresolved V gene where checked; the cause of the rest is unknown. This sample lists about 130,000 clones; 73% were detected once. Less than 5% of the sample goes to the ten largest clones. What was sequenced was PBMCs. These receptors were collected from a man aged 55 to 70 in good health and CMV-seropositive.

V usage is TRBV5-4 and J usage is TRBJ2-7, with 7 bases identical to TRBD1. From germline, CDR1 is SGHNT and CDR2 YYREEE (reference sequence). V was clipped by 4 bases and J by 5 bases; unmatched bases: 9. The CDR3 runs to 14 residues. The CDR3 here is CASSPNRGSHEQYF. The CDR3 bases are TGTGCCAGCAGCCCTAACAGGGGATCCCACGAGCAGTACTTC.

This chain joins TRBV7-3 and TRBJ2-3; no firm D call. The V gene's germline CDR1 is SGHTA and CDR2 FQGTGA. The CDR3 has 13 residues. V was cut by 5 bases and J by 4 bases, with 10 bases left in between. CDR3 protein: CASSPRVADTQYF. In DNA form, the CDR3 reads TGTGCCAGCAGCCCTCGAGTAGCAGATACGCAGTATTTT.

The chain carries TRBV2 and TRBJ2-1; 9 nucleotides line up with TRBD1. Looked up from germline, CDR1 is SNHLY and CDR2 is FYNNEI. The CDR3 contains 15 residues. The J segment lost 2 bases and the V segment lost 5 bases, leaving 4 bases of the junction unmatched. This chain's CDR3 is CASSQQGAAYNEQFF. The CDR3 coding sequence is TGTGCCAGCAGTCAACAGGGGGCGGCCTACAATGAGCAGTTCTTC. The variable domain in full, completed from reference TRBV2 and TRBJ2-1, reads EPEVTQTPSHQVTQMGQEVILRCVPISNHLYFYWYRQILGQKVEFLVSFYNNEISEKSEIFDDQFSVERPDGSNFTLKIRSTKLEDSAMYFCASSQQGAAYNEQFFGPGTRLTVL.

The V call is TRBV5-1, the J call TRBJ1-6; possibly TRBD1 for D (6 bases). In germline, CDR1 is SGHRS, CDR2 YFSETQ. The germline V and J ends were trimmed by 5 bases and 7 bases, with 16 bases remaining between them. The CDR3 has 15 residues. The CDR3 coding sequence is TGCGCCAGCAGGGCCGAGCCGGGACAAAATTCACCCCTCCACTTT. Protein sequence: CASRAEPGQNSPLHF. The whole variable domain, remainder taken from reference TRBV5-1 and TRBJ1-6, is KAGVTQTPRYLIKTRGQQVTLSCSPISGHRSVSWYQQTPGQGLQFLFEYFSETQRNKGNFPGRFSGRQFSNSRSEMNVSTLELGDSALYLCASRAEPGQNSPLHFGNGTRLTVT.

This clone turned up a few times. The V call is TRBV2, the J call TRBJ1-2; maybe TRBD1 (6 bases). The CDR3 has 14 amino acids. V lost 4 bases and J lost 5, with 14 bases in between. CDR1 is SNHLY and CDR2 is FYNNEI in the germline V gene. The CDR3 sequence is CASSGLGQGYGYTF. The CDR3 DNA reads TGTGCCAGCAGTGGGCTCGGGCAGGGGTATGGCTACACCTTC.

This clone was detected a few times. The chain joins TRBV2 to TRBJ1-5; 8 bases are shared with TRBD1. V lost 4 bases, J lost 7 bases, and 6 bases stayed unmatched. Germline V CDR1 and CDR2: SNHLY, FYNNEI. The CDR3 has 14 residues. CDR3 DNA sequence: TGTGCCAGCAGTGTGGACAGGGTAGAACAGCCCCAGCATTTT. Translation: CASSVDRVEQPQHF.

This clone was seen only once. This chain joins TRBV19 and TRBJ1-6; 10 nucleotides line up with TRBD1. The germline V gene has CDR1 LNHDA and CDR2 SQIVND (reference sequence). V dropped 4 bases and J dropped 8; count of bases not matched to a gene: 8. CDR3 length: 16 residues. CDR3 DNA sequence: TGTGCCAGTAGTAAAGTGGCGGGACAGGGGTATTCACCCCTCCACTTT. Translation gives CASSKVAGQGYSPLHF. The full variable domain, in which reference TRBV19 and TRBJ1-6 provide the parts outside the CDR3, is DGGITQSPKYLFRKEGQNVTLSCEQNLNHDAMYWYRQDPGQGLRLIYYSQIVNDFQKGDIAEGYSVSREKKESFPLTVTSAQKNPTAFYLCASSKVAGQGYSPLHFGNGTRLTVT.

This clone was observed a single time. The chain is built from TRBV2 and TRBJ2-7, with D perhaps matching TRBD2 (5 bases). Germline CDR1 reads SNHLY; CDR2 reads FYNNEI. V was cut by 11 bases and J by 0 bases, with 14 bases left in between. The CDR3 sequence is 13 residues long. The CDR3 coding sequence is TGTGCCGGCGGTAGAGGGTACTCCTACGAGCAGTACTTC. Its protein product is CAGGRGYSYEQYF.

The chain links TRBV5-6 to TRBJ2-7; TRBD2 is a possible D gene (5 bases). CDR1 is SGHDT and CDR2 is YYEEEE in the germline V gene. This CDR3 comprises 12 residues. The V gene lost 0 bases and the J gene lost 7 bases, with 8 bases spanning the gap. DNA for the CDR3: TGTGCCAGCAGCTTGGGGCCGGGGGAGCAGTACTTC. The encoded protein is CASSLGPGEQYF.

The chain links TRBV7-2 to TRBJ1-2; D is possibly TRBD1 (6 bases). CDR3 size: 13 residues. Per germline, CDR1 SGHTA and CDR2 FQGNSA. Between the trimmed V and J ends, which lost 4 bases and 6 bases, there was a span of 12 bases. The CDR3 spells CASSSDRRNGYTF. Here the CDR3 DNA reads TGTGCCAGCAGCTCCGACAGGAGGAATGGCTACACCTTC.

This clone was seen a few times. The gene calls are TRBV9 and TRBJ2-1; D is perhaps TRBD1 (6 bases). In germline, CDR1 is SGDLS, CDR2 YYNGEE. Between the trimmed V and J ends, which lost 2 bases and 3 bases, there was a span of 12 bases. The CDR3 has 15 amino acids. The CDR3 loop reads CASSVRGGNYNEQFF. CDR3 nucleotide sequence: TGTGCCAGCAGCGTCAGGGGCGGAAACTACAATGAGCAGTTCTTC.

The J gene is TRBJ2-1, the V gene TRBV5-6, with D perhaps matching TRBD2 (5 bases). Trimming removed 2 bases from V and 5 bases from J, with 11 bases in between. The germline gives CDR1 SGHDT, CDR2 YYEEEE. The CDR3 runs 14 residues. CDR3 DNA: TGTGCCAGCAGCTTCGGGGTTCAGCACAATGAGCAGTTCTTC. It is translated as CASSFGVQHNEQFF. The variable domain in full, with the rest retrieved from reference TRBV5-6 and TRBJ2-1, is DAGVTQSPTHLIKTRGQQVTLRCSPKSGHDTVSWYQQALGQGPQFIFQYYEEEERQRGNFPDRFSGHQFPNYSSELNVNALLLGDSALYLCASSFGVQHNEQFFGPGTRLTVL.

The chain combines TRBV5-6 with TRBJ1-2; 8 bases are shared with TRBD1. The germline gives CDR1 SGHDT, CDR2 YYEEEE. V gave up 5 bases and J gave up 3 bases; unmatched junction bases: 3. This CDR3 has 13 residues. DNA of the CDR3: TGTGCCAGCAGGTACAGGGGGGACTATGGCTACACCTTC. Its translation: CASRYRGDYGYTF.

V gene TRBV20-1 combines with J gene TRBJ1-2; D gene ambiguous. The CDR3 is made up of 11 amino acids. V was clipped by 1 base and J by 10 bases, with 10 bases between them. The germline V gene has CDR1 DFQATT and CDR2 SNEGSKA (reference sequence). CDR3 residues: CSARAGRTYTF. In DNA form, the CDR3 reads TGCAGTGCTAGAGCGGGTCGAACCTACACCTTC.

In its sample, this clone was seen a few times. Written as DNA, the CDR3 is TGTGCCAGCAGTGAAGGAGGCTATGGCTACACCTTC. Its protein is CASSEGGYGYTF. The chain couples TRBV25-1 to TRBJ1-2; D is unclear. Trimming shortened V by 2 bases and J by 4 bases, and 5 bases separated the two germline ends. This CDR3 is 12 amino acids long. Germline CDR1 and CDR2: MGHDK and SYGVNS.

This sequence joins TRBV29-1 and TRBJ2-5; D perhaps matches TRBD2 (7 bases). Between the trimmed V and J ends, which lost 3 bases and 5 bases, there was a span of 19 bases. Germline V gene lookup returns CDR1 SQVTM and CDR2 ANQGSEA. The CDR3 contains 15 residues. The CDR3, as DNA: TGCAGCGTTGAGGGGGGGGCCGGCTTGATGGAGACCCAGTACTTC. This translates into CSVEGGAGLMETQYF.

The J gene is TRBJ1-6, the V gene TRBV5-4, with 7 bases lining up with TRBD1. Germline V gene data show CDR1 as SGHNT and CDR2 as YYREEE (reference sequence). J lost 5 bases, V lost 2 bases, and 10 bases had no gene match. The CDR3 totals 17 residues. CDR3 sequence (DNA): TGTGCCAGCAGCTTTTACAGGGGCAATTATGATAATTCACCCCTCCACTTT. It codes for CASSFYRGNYDNSPLHF.

The chain is built from TRBV11-2 and TRBJ1-5, with a possible D match to TRBD1 (5 bases). The V gene lost 3 bases and the J gene lost 7 bases, with 22 bases spanning the gap. There are 17 residues in the CDR3. The germline gives CDR1 SGHAT, CDR2 FQNNGV. This chain's CDR3 is CASSFGSGGGGGQPQHF. CDR3 in DNA: TGTGCCAGCAGCTTCGGAAGCGGGGGTGGAGGAGGCCAGCCCCAGCATTTT.

This rearrangement joins TRBV15 to TRBJ2-7; TRBD2 matches 12 bases. The CDR3 is 16 amino acids. Germline loops: CDR1 LNHNV, CDR2 YYDKDF (reference sequence). Trimming at V came to 0 bases and at J to 4 bases, leaving 4 bases not matched to a gene. The CDR3 coding sequence is TGTGCCACCAGCAGAGATCAGACTAGCGGGGGTTACGAGCAGTACTTC. Protein: CATSRDQTSGGYEQYF.

This clone was counted a single time. J is TRBJ1-5 and V is TRBV4-2; 7 positions agree with TRBD1. Trimming took 3 bases from V and 4 from J; bases not matched to a gene: 9. Germline V gene lookup returns CDR1 LGHNA and CDR2 YNFKEQ. The length of the CDR3 is 16 residues. Written as DNA, the CDR3 is TGTGCCAGCAGCCAGGCGGGGACAGATATTAATCAGCCCCAGCATTTT. As protein: CASSQAGTDINQPQHF.

J is TRBJ1-5 and V is TRBV28, with TRBD1 matching over 7 bases. Germline V gene sequence: CDR1 MDHEN, CDR2 SYDVKM. V shed 6 bases and J 4 bases; nucleotides not matched to a gene: 6. CDR3 length equals 14 residues. This chain's CDR3 is CASRRAGGNQPQHF. The CDR3 DNA reads TGTGCCAGCAGGCGGGCAGGGGGGAATCAGCCCCAGCATTTT.

This rearrangement joins TRBV2 to TRBJ1-2; no definite D call. This CDR3 spans 12 amino acids. Germline V gene sequence: CDR1 SNHLY, CDR2 FYNNEI. V was trimmed by 7 bases and J by 6 bases, leaving 12 bases between them. CDR3 DNA sequence: TGTGCCAGCAAAGGAGATCTCGATGGCTACACCTTC. Encoded protein: CASKGDLDGYTF. The full variable domain, with the rest looked up from reference TRBV2 and TRBJ1-2, is EPEVTQTPSHQVTQMGQEVILRCVPISNHLYFYWYRQILGQKVEFLVSFYNNEISEKSEIFDDQFSVERPDGSNFTLKIRSTKLEDSAMYFCASKGDLDGYTFGSGTRLTVV.

The gene calls are TRBV4-2 and TRBJ2-3; 8 nucleotides agree with TRBD2. Losses at the gene ends were 2 bases for V and 2 bases for J; bases not matched to a gene: 6. CDR1 is LGHNA and CDR2 is YNFKEQ in the germline V gene. This CDR3 is built from 16 residues. Here the CDR3 DNA reads TGTGCCAGCAGCCAAAGTTCGACTAGCGCCACAGATACGCAGTATTTT. It codes for CASSQSSTSATDTQYF.

This clone was counted a few times. The chain is built from TRBV12-5 and TRBJ2-5; 8 nucleotides align to TRBD1. The CDR3 length is 15 residues. V was pared by 1 base and J by 1 base, with 2 bases of the junction left unmatched. Looked up from germline, CDR1 is LGHNT and CDR2 is FRNRAP. The DNA for the CDR3 is TGTGCTAGTGGTTTGGGACAGGGGTTCCAAGAGACCCAGTACTTC. It translates to CASGLGQGFQETQYF.